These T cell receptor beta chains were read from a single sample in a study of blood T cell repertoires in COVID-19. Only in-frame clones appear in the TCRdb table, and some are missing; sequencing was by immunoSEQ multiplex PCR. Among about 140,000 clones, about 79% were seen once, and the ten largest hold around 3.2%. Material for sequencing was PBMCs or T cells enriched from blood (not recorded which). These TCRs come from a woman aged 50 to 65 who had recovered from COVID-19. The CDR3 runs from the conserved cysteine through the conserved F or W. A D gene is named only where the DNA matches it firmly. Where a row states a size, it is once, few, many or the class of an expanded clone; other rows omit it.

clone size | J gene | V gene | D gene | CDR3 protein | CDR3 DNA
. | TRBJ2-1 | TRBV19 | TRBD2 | CASSPSGLVTYNEQFF | TGTGCCAGTAGTCCCTCGGGACTAGTTACATACAATGAGCAGTTCTTC
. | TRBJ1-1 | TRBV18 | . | CASSPRDGLTNTEAFF | TGTGCCAGCTCACCACGGGATGGACTCACGAACACTGAAGCTTTCTTT
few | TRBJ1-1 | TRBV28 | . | CASRGQPNTEAFF | TGTGCCAGCCGAGGACAGCCGAACACTGAAGCTTTCTTT
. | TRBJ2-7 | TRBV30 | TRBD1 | CAWSATGGGTGSYEQYF | TGTGCCTGGAGTGCAACAGGAGGCGGGACAGGTTCCTACGAGCAGTACTTC
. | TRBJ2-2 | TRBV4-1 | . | CASSQDLSASTGELFF | TGCGCCAGCAGCCAAGATCTATCTGCGAGCACCGGGGAGCTGTTTTTT
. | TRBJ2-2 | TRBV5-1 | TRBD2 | CASKLAGGANTGELFF | TGCGCCAGCAAGCTAGCGGGGGGCGCGAACACCGGGGAGCTGTTTTTT
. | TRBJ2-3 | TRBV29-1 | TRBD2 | CSVVPGLAGGTDTQYF | TGCAGCGTTGTTCCCGGACTAGCGGGGGGCACAGATACGCAGTATTTT
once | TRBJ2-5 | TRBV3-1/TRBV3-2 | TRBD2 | CASSQGIAGNQETQYF | TGTGCCAGCAGCCAAGGCATAGCGGGGAATCAAGAGACCCAGTACTTC
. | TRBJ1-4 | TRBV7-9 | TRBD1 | CASSFSTGVGEKLFF | TGTGCCAGCAGCTTTTCCACAGGGGTCGGGGAAAAACTGTTTTTT
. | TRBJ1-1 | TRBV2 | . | CATASSIGGTEAFF | TGTGCCACCGCATCCTCGATCGGAGGCACTGAAGCTTTCTTT
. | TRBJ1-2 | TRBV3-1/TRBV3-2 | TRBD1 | CASSQEPGGDGYTF | TGTGCCAGCAGCCAAGAACCAGGGGGCGATGGCTACACCTTC
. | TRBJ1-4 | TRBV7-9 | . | CASSPGGEKLFF | TGTGCCAGCAGCCCTGGCGGTGAAAAACTGTTTTTT
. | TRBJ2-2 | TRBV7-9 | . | CASSEPRFGGELFF | TGTGCCAGCAGCGAGCCTAGATTTGGCGGGGAGCTGTTTTTT
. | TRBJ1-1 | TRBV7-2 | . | CASRERLVYTEAFF | TGTGCCAGCAGGGAGAGACTCGTGTACACTGAAGCTTTCTTT